The table lists the clone carrying this T cell receptor beta chain with many counts. This CDR3 has 14 amino acids. Trimming took 4 bases from V and 9 from J, leaving 18 bases between them. The sample comes from a study of T cells in Graves' hyperthyroidism and ophthalmopathy. The study excluded patients with uncontrolled infection, other autoimmune disease, pregnancy or lactation. Authors of the study amplified TCR beta CDR3 regions from RNA transcripts. The HTBI set primed first-round TCR CDR3 RT-PCR. TCRdb fed the multiplex PCR reads into MiXCR, producing one record per CDR3 protein. The table lists 360,000 or so distinct CDR3 sequences, about 19% of them singletons.

Sequencing was carried out using blood. The TCR originated in a woman between 18 and 30 years old with Graves' hyperthyroidism. This sequence joins TRBV12-3 or TRBV12-4 and TRBJ1-1; no clear D. The CDR3: CASSSTETKDQAFF. CDR3 DNA: TGTGCCAGCAGTTCGACCGAGACAAAAGATCAAGCTTTCTTT.